The 21 T cell receptor beta chains presented below share a single source sample, sequenced in a study of graft-versus-host responses after intestinal transplantation. Some clones are missing from TCRdb's copy, which holds only in-frame ones; the method was immunoSEQ multiplex PCR. The sample has just over 15,000 clones, around 87% seen once; the top ten hold about 6.8%. This material consisted of bone marrow, taken nearly 130 days after intestinal transplantation. Receptors were obtained from a human patient who received an intestinal transplant, so some T cells may come from the graft donor.

This clone was detected a few times. The chain joins TRBV10-3 to TRBJ1-1, with D possibly being TRBD1 (5 bases). The CDR3 loop spans 12 amino acids. The ends were cut back, 3 bases at V and 4 bases at J, with 6 bases in the middle. Germline CDR1 is ENHRY and CDR2 is SYGVKD. CDR3 bases: TGTGCCATCAGTGATGGGGGCACTGAAGCTTTCTTT. Its translation is CAISDGGTEAFF.

The rearrangement links TRBV28 to TRBJ1-2; D may be TRBD1 (6 bases). The ends were cut back, 6 bases at V and 5 bases at J, with 19 bases in the middle. The CDR3 consists of 15 residues. The germline V gene encodes CDR1 MDHEN and CDR2 SYDVKM. CDR3 bases: TGTGCCAGCAGCCCCCAGGGGCGCCCTTTTTATGGCTACACCTTC. This encodes CASSPQGRPFYGYTF.

This chain links TRBV11-2 with TRBJ1-2; D is unresolved. CDR3 length equals 14 residues. V was pared by 5 bases and J by 0 bases, with 10 bases between. Germline CDR1 SGHAT, CDR2 FQNNGV. CDR3 DNA: TGTGCCAGCAGCCCACTAAGAGCTAACTATGGCTACACCTTC. Translating it yields CASSPLRANYGYTF. The variable domain in full, completed from reference TRBV11-2 and TRBJ1-2, reads EAGVAQSPRYKIIEKRQSVAFWCNPISGHATLYWYQQILGQGPKLLIQFQNNGVVDDSQLPKDRFSAERLKGVDSTLKIQPAKLEDSAVYLCASSPLRANYGYTFGSGTRLTVV.

The rearrangement links TRBV15 to TRBJ2-7; D unresolved. Trimming left V 9 bases short and J 4 bases short, with 10 bases between. This CDR3 comprises 11 residues. Germline V gives CDR1 LNHNV, CDR2 YYDKDF (reference sequence). The CDR3 sequence is CATSSGYEQYF. DNA for the CDR3: TGTGCCACGTCGAGTGGGTACGAGCAGTACTTC.

This sequence joins TRBV7-9 and TRBJ1-2, with D unresolved. CDR1 is SEHNR, CDR2 FQNEAQ, per germline (reference sequence). This CDR3 is built from 16 residues. V lost 1 base and J 2 bases, leaving 14 bases between the germline ends. This chain's CDR3 is CASSLVRLTVNYGYTF. The CDR3 DNA sequence: TGTGCCAGCAGCTTAGTTAGGTTGACGGTGAACTATGGCTACACCTTC.

The V gene is TRBV6-6, the J gene TRBJ1-6, with D possibly being TRBD1 (5 bases). V gave up 2 bases and J gave up 3 bases, with 11 bases separating them. CDR3 length: 16 amino acids. Germline V gene data show CDR1 as MNHNY and CDR2 as SVGAGI (reference sequence). CDR3 amino acids: CASSYGGHIYNSPLHF. CDR3 sequence (DNA): TGTGCCAGCAGTTACGGGGGTCACATCTATAATTCACCCCTCCACTTT.

Judged by abundance, this clone is medium-sized. V and J are TRBV10-1 and TRBJ1-1; D gene ambiguous. CDR1 is WNHNN and CDR2 is SYGVQD in the germline V gene (reference sequence). Between the trimmed V and J ends, which lost 3 bases and 6 bases, there was a span of 17 bases. This CDR3 is 15 amino acids long. This CDR3 is CASSDSRALNAEAFF. The CDR3 DNA is TGCGCCAGCAGTGATTCAAGGGCCCTTAACGCTGAAGCTTTCTTT.

This clone was seen only a few times. The rearrangement uses TRBV2 and TRBJ1-5, with TRBD1 as a possible D gene (6 bases). Trimming left V 8 bases short and J 2 bases short, with 13 bases between. In germline, CDR1 is SNHLY, CDR2 FYNNEI. The CDR3 loop spans 14 amino acids. The CDR3 nucleotides are TGTGCCAGCGGCAGGGGAAGGGGCAATCAGCCCCAGCATTTT. Translation: CASGRGRGNQPQHF.

The rearrangement uses TRBV29-1 and TRBJ2-5; TRBD2 is a possible D gene (6 bases). Germline V gene sequence: CDR1 SQVTM, CDR2 ANQGSEA. This CDR3 region has 12 residues. Deletions cut 8 bases from V and 4 bases from J, with 14 bases between. For the CDR3, the DNA is TGCAGCCTCGGGGGTATAGCAGAGACCCAGTACTTC. As protein: CSLGGIAETQYF. The full variable domain, its missing parts supplied by reference TRBV29-1 and TRBJ2-5, is SAVISQKPSRDICQRGTSLTIQCQVDSQVTMMFWYRQQPGQSLTLIATANQGSEATYESGFVIDKFPISRPNLTFSTLTVSNMSPEDSSIYLCSLGGIAETQYFGPGTRLLVL.

The rearrangement uses TRBV5-6 and TRBJ2-7; 12 bases agree with TRBD2. This CDR3 is 14 amino acids long. Trimming cost V 3 bases and J 3 bases; bases outside gene matches: 1. CDR1 SGHDT and CDR2 YYEEEE come from the germline V gene. This CDR3 is CASSSGLAGYEQYF. DNA of the CDR3: TGTGCCAGCAGCTCGGGACTAGCGGGCTACGAGCAGTACTTC.

The chain recombines TRBV7-8 with TRBJ1-1, with D tentatively TRBD1 (6 bases). The CDR3 is 15 residues long. V shed 1 base and J shed 4 bases, with 13 bases lying between them. Germline V gene data show CDR1 as SGHVS and CDR2 as FQNEAQ. The CDR3 spells CASSLGGAGSTEAFF. Here the CDR3 DNA reads TGTGCCAGCAGCTTAGGGGGGGCAGGGAGCACTGAAGCTTTCTTT.

The chain couples TRBV7-9 to TRBJ1-2; D might be TRBD1 (5 bases). Trimming took 4 bases from V and 4 from J, leaving 10 bases between them. Per germline, CDR1 SEHNR and CDR2 FQNEAQ (reference sequence). The CDR3 sequence is 13 residues long. In DNA form, the CDR3 reads TGTGCCAGCAGCTCAAGTCAGGGCTATGGCTACACCTTC. It specifies CASSSSQGYGYTF.

The gene calls are TRBV6-1 and TRBJ2-1; the D gene could be TRBD1 or TRBD2 (5 bases each). The germline CDR1 and CDR2 sequences are MNHNS and SASEGT. CDR3 length: 15 residues. V shed 6 bases and J shed 3 bases, with 15 bases lying between them. The CDR3 here is CASRGSGTDYNEQFF. Here the CDR3 DNA reads TGTGCCAGCAGGGGGAGTGGGACCGACTACAATGAGCAGTTCTTC.

The chain recombines TRBV7-3 with TRBJ2-1, with 10 bases fitting TRBD2. The CDR3 spans 18 residues. The J segment lost 4 bases and the V segment lost 2 bases, leaving 11 bases of the junction unmatched. In germline, CDR1 is SGHTA, CDR2 FQGTGA. The CDR3 DNA is TGTGCCAGCAGCTTATCCTCTAGCGGGAGAACTCCTTACAATGAGCAGTTCTTC. Encoded protein: CASSLSSSGRTPYNEQFF.

This clone appeared once. The V call is TRBV19, the J call TRBJ2-5; D not certain. Judging by the DNA end, TRBJ2-7 fits better; the J call may be wrong. Germline V gene lookup returns CDR1 LNHDA and CDR2 SQIVND (reference sequence). The length of the CDR3 is 14 residues. In DNA form, the CDR3 reads TGTGCCAGTAGTATCGTACCCAGTTCCTACGAGCAGTACTTC. It encodes CASSIVPSSYEQYF.

The genes are TRBV5-1 and TRBJ1-2; TRBD1 agrees at 9 bases. This CDR3 has 15 amino acids. Germline CDR1 reads SGHRS; CDR2 reads YFSETQ. V shed 0 bases and J 6 bases; nucleotides not matched to a gene: 6. CDR3 residues: CASSLGIQGANGYTF. The CDR3 nucleotides are TGCGCCAGCAGCTTGGGCATACAGGGGGCGAATGGCTACACCTTC. Together with reference TRBV5-1 and TRBJ1-2, the CDR3 gives the full variable domain: KAGVTQTPRYLIKTRGQQVTLSCSPISGHRSVSWYQQTPGQGLQFLFEYFSETQRNKGNFPGRFSGRQFSNSRSEMNVSTLELGDSALYLCASSLGIQGANGYTFGSGTRLTVV.

The chain couples TRBV9 to TRBJ2-7, with D perhaps TRBD2 (5 bases). Per the germline V gene, CDR1 is SGDLS and CDR2 is YYNGEE. Trimming shortened V by 0 bases and J by 3 bases, and 10 bases separated the two germline ends. The length of the CDR3 is 14 residues. The CDR3 here is CASSVGGSHYEQYF. In nucleotides, the CDR3 is TGTGCCAGCAGCGTAGGAGGGTCCCACTACGAGCAGTACTTC.

The V gene is TRBV2, the J gene TRBJ2-1, with unresolved D. Trimming took 6 bases from V and 0 from J, leaving 12 bases between them. This CDR3 is 15 amino acids long. The germline V gene has CDR1 SNHLY and CDR2 FYNNEI. CDR3 region: CASRSSGSSYNEQFF. CDR3 in DNA: TGTGCCAGCAGGTCCTCGGGCAGCTCCTACAATGAGCAGTTCTTC.

This chain connects TRBV28 to TRBJ2-7, with 10 bases lining up with TRBD2. CDR1 is MDHEN, CDR2 SYDVKM, per germline. J lost 7 bases, V lost 2 bases, and 8 bases had no gene match. The CDR3 runs 15 residues. The CDR3 coding sequence is TGTGCCAGCAGTTTACAGCGGGAGGGCCCGAGTGAGCAGTACTTC. Translated: CASSLQREGPSEQYF. The entire variable domain, with the rest obtained from reference TRBV28 and TRBJ2-7, is as follows: DVKVTQSSRYLVKRTGEKVFLECVQDMDHENMFWYRQDPGLGLRLIYFSYDVKMKEKGDIPEGYSVSREKKERFSLILESASTNQTSMYLCASSLQREGPSEQYFGPGTRLTVT.

This CDR3 is CASSLMLAASAQYF. The CDR3 DNA reads TGTGCCAGCAGTTTAATGCTAGCGGCCTCGGCCCAGTACTTC. V usage is TRBV28 and J usage is TRBJ2-5, with 7 bases that match TRBD2. J was trimmed by 9 bases and V by 2 bases; bases with no gene match: 9. This CDR3 has 14 amino acids. The germline V gene encodes CDR1 MDHEN and CDR2 SYDVKM.

V gene TRBV9 combines with J gene TRBJ2-7, with D perhaps being TRBD1 or TRBD2 (5 bases each). V was shortened by 3 bases and J by 5 bases, with 12 bases between the two germline ends. The CDR3 contains 13 residues. Germline V gene data show CDR1 as SGDLS and CDR2 as YYNGEE. CDR3: CASSAGARDEQYF. The CDR3 coding sequence is TGTGCCAGCAGCGCCGGGGCACGGGACGAGCAGTACTTC. Looking up the rest from reference TRBV9 and TRBJ2-7 gives the full variable domain: DSGVTQTPKHLITATGQRVTLRCSPRSGDLSVYWYQQSLDQGLQFLIQYYNGEERAKGNILERFSAQQFPDLHSELNLSSLELGDSALYFCASSAGARDEQYFGPGTRLTVT.